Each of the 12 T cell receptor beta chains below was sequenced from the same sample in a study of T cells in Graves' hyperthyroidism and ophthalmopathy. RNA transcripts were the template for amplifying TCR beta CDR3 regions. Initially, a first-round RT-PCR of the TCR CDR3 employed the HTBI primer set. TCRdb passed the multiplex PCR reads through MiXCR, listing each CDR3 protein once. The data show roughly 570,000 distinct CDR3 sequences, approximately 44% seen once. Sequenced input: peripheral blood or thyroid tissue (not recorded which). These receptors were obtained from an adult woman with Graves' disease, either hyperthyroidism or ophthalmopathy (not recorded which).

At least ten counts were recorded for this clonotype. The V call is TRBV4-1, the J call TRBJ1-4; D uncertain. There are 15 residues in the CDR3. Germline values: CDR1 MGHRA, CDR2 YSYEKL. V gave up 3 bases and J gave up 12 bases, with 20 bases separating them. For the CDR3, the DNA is TGCGCCAGCAGCCATCTCGGTTCAATGCACAGCGAACTGTTTTTT. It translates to CASSHLGSMHSELFF.

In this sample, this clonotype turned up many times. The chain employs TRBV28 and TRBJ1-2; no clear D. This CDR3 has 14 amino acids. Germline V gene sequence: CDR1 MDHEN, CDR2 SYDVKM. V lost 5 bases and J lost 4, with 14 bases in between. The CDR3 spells CASSPLSRSYGYTF. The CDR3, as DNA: TGTGCCAGCAGTCCTCTCAGTAGGAGCTATGGCTACACCTTC.

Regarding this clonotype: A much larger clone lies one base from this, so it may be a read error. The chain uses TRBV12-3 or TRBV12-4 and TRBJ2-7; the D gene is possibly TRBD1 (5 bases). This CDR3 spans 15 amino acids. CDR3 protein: CASSLRAPSSYKQYF. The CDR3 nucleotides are TGTGCCAGCAGTCTCAGGGCCCCGAGCTCCTACAAGCAGTACTTC.

CDR3 in amino acids: CASGHLDSHSFF. In nucleotides, the CDR3 is TGTGCCAGCGGCCACCTGGACAGCCATTCTTTCTTT. This sequence joins TRBV7-9 and TRBJ1-1, with TRBD1 as a possible D gene (6 bases). This CDR3 comprises 12 residues. V lost 8 bases, J lost 12 bases, and 19 bases lay in between. The germline CDR1 and CDR2 sequences are SEHNR and FQNEAQ (reference sequence).

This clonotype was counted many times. CDR3 protein: CASSLSVSLDSNTEAFF. The CDR3 DNA is TGTGCCAGCAGCTTAAGTGTAAGTTTAGACAGCAACACTGAAGCTTTCTTT. This chain links TRBV7-9 with TRBJ1-1; tentative D call: TRBD1 (5 bases). Germline loops: CDR1 SEHNR, CDR2 FQNEAQ (reference sequence). This CDR3 is built from 17 residues. Trimming removed 2 bases from V and 2 bases from J, with 18 bases in between. The full variable domain, its missing parts supplied by reference TRBV7-9 and TRBJ1-1, is DTGVSQNPRHKITKRGQNVTFRCDPISEHNRLYWYRQTLGQGPEFLTYFQNEAQLEKSRLLSDRFSAERPKGSFSTLEIQRTEQGDSAMYLCASSLSVSLDSNTEAFFGQGTRLTVV.

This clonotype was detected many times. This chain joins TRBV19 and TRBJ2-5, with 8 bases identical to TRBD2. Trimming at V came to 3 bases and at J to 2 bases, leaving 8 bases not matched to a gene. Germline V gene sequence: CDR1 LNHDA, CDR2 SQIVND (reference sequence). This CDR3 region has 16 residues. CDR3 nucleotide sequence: TGTGCCAGTAGTATCAGAAGAGGGACTAGTCAAGAGACCCAGTACTTC. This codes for CASSIRRGTSQETQYF.

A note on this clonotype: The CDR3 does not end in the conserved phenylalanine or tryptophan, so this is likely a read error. The CDR3 protein is CSVGGIRGSYTL. In DNA form, the CDR3 reads TGCAGCGTTGGAGGGATTCGAGGCAGCTACACCCTC. This chain connects TRBV29-1 to TRBJ1-2; D call uncertain. Germline CDR1 and CDR2: SQVTM and ANQGSEA. Trimming removed 4 bases at V and 9 bases at J, with 15 bases between. The CDR3 has 12 residues.

CDR3 amino acids: CASSLVQAHGYTF. The CDR3 DNA reads TGTGCCAGCAGCTTAGTACAGGCTCATGGCTACACCTTC. This chain links TRBV7-9 with TRBJ1-2, with D perhaps TRBD1 (5 bases). The CDR3 has 13 amino acids. CDR1 and CDR2 (germline): SEHNR, FQNEAQ (reference sequence). V lost 1 base, J lost 6 bases, and 9 bases lay in between.

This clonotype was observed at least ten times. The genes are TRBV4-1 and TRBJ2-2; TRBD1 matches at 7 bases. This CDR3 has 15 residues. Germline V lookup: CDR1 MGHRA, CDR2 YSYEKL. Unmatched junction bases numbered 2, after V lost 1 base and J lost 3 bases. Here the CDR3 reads CASSQVQGDTGELFF. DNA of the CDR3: TGCGCCAGCAGCCAAGTTCAGGGGGACACCGGGGAGCTGTTTTTT.

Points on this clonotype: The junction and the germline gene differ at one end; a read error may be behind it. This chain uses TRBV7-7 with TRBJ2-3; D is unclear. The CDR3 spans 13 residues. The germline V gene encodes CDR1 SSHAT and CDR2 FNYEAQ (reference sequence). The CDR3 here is CASSHSGTDTQYF. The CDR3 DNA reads TGTGCTAGCAGTCATTCAGGCACAGATACGCAGTATTTT.

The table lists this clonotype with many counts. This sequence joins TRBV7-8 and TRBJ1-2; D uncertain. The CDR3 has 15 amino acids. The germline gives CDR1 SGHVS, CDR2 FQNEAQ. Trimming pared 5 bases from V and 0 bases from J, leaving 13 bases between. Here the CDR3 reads CASSQDEGTNYGYTF. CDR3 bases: TGTGCCAGCAGCCAGGACGAGGGAACTAACTATGGCTACACCTTC.

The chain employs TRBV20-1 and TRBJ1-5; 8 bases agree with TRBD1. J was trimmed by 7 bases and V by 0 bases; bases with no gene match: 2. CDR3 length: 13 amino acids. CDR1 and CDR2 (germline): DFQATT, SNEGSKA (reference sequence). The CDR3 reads CSAREQGVQPQHF. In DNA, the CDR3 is TGCAGTGCTAGAGAACAGGGGGTGCAGCCCCAGCATTTT.